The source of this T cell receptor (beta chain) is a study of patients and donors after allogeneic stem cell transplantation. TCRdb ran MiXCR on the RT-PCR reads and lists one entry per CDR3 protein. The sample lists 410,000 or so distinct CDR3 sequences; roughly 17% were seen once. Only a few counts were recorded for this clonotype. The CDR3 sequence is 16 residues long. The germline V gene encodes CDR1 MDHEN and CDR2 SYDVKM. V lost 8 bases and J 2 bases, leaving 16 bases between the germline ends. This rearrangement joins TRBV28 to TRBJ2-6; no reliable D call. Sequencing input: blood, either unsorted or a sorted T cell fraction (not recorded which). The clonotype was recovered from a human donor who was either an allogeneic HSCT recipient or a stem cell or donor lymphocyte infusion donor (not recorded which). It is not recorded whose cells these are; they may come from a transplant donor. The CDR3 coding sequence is TGTGCCAGCTCCCTGGATGGGGTCGCTGGGGCCAACGTCCTGACTTTC. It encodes CASSLDGVAGANVLTF.